The 27 T cell receptor beta chains below were found in one sample sequenced in a study of T-cell reconstitution after alpha-beta-depleted transplantation in children. As it was prepared, the TCRbeta library received unique molecular identifiers. Using its own MiXCR run on the PCR reads, TCRdb lists one record per CDR3 protein. The sample records about 220,000 distinct CDR3 sequences, about a sixth being singletons. Specimen: PBMCs, mostly from graft donor cells, collected 360 days after TCRalphabeta/CD19-depleted stem cell transplant. These receptors originate from a male patient aged 2 to 9 who had a stem cell transplant for acute lymphoblastic leukemia, so the T cells may come from the graft donor.

CDR3 sequence reads: CASSLPPGTGSYEQYF. The CDR3 coding sequence is TGTGCCAGCAGTTTGCCTCCAGGGACGGGCTCCTACGAGCAGTACTTC. The chain couples TRBV27 to TRBJ2-7; D is possibly TRBD1 or TRBD2 (5 bases each). Germline V lookup: CDR1 MNHEY, CDR2 SMNVEV (reference sequence). V was trimmed by 3 bases and J by 0 bases, leaving 15 bases between them. This CDR3 contains 16 residues.

This clonotype was counted between two and nine times. The V call is TRBV12-3 or TRBV12-4, the J call TRBJ2-6, with D tentatively TRBD2 (6 bases). The V gene lost 3 bases and the J gene lost 3 bases, with 15 bases spanning the gap. This CDR3 is 17 amino acids long. The chain's CDR3 is CASSLGPGGGGANVLTF. CDR3 nucleotide sequence: TGTGCCAGCAGTTTGGGGCCCGGGGGTGGTGGGGCCAACGTCCTGACTTTC.

The V gene is TRBV29-1, the J gene TRBJ2-3; 10 positions agree with TRBD2. Germline V gives CDR1 SQVTM, CDR2 ANQGSEA. Trimming at V came to 2 bases and at J to 2 bases, leaving 4 bases not matched to a gene. CDR3 length equals 15 residues. The CDR3 region is CSVELLAGYTDTQYF. The DNA of the CDR3 is TGCAGCGTTGAATTACTAGCGGGGTACACAGATACGCAGTATTTT.

V gene TRBV7-9 combines with J gene TRBJ1-2, with 7 bases lining up with TRBD1. CDR1 is SEHNR and CDR2 is FQNEAQ in the germline V gene (reference sequence). The CDR3 consists of 13 residues. Losses at the gene ends were 1 base for V and 9 bases for J; bases not matched to a gene: 5. Written as DNA, the CDR3 is TGTGCCAGCAGCTTAGGGTCAGGGGGAAGCTACACCTTC. Amino acid sequence: CASSLGSGGSYTF.

The chain is built from TRBV11-2 and TRBJ2-7, with D tentatively TRBD1 (5 bases). Germline CDR1 SGHAT, CDR2 FQNNGV. This CDR3 contains 14 residues. Deletions cut 5 bases from V and 3 bases from J, with 14 bases between. In DNA form, the CDR3 reads TGTGCCAGCAGCACCTGGGGCGGAGACTACGAGCAGTACTTC. Protein: CASSTWGGDYEQYF.

CDR3: CASSKRDLAVKETQYF. CDR3 bases: TGTGCCAGCAGCAAGCGAGACCTAGCGGTAAAAGAGACCCAGTACTTC. This chain links TRBV6-2 or TRBV6-3 with TRBJ2-5; 7 nucleotides line up with TRBD2. Looked up from germline, CDR1 is MNHEY and CDR2 is SVGEGT. The CDR3 is 16 residues long. V gave up 6 bases and J gave up 3 bases; unmatched junction bases: 13.

The sample holds a few counts of this clonotype. The V call is TRBV12-3 or TRBV12-4, the J call TRBJ2-2; TRBD1 matches 11 bases. This CDR3 is 15 amino acids long. V trimming: 5 bases; J trimming: 4 bases; junction bases outside the gene matches: 3. The CDR3 region is CASSPGQGVTGELFF. DNA for the CDR3: TGTGCCAGCAGTCCGGGACAGGGGGTCACCGGGGAGCTGTTTTTT.

The CDR3 loop reads CSAVMTSGGYNEQFF. DNA of the CDR3: TGCAGTGCTGTTATGACTAGCGGGGGCTACAATGAGCAGTTCTTC. The genes are TRBV20-1 and TRBJ2-1, with 12 bases lining up with TRBD2. The CDR3 runs 15 residues. CDR1 is DFQATT and CDR2 is SNEGSKA in the germline V gene (reference sequence). Trimming cost V 5 bases and J 3 bases; bases outside gene matches: 5.

The V gene is TRBV7-8, the J gene TRBJ1-1, with D uncertain. V was trimmed by 1 base and J by 2 bases, leaving 11 bases between them. There are 15 residues in the CDR3. Looked up from germline, CDR1 is SGHVS and CDR2 is FQNEAQ. The CDR3 here is CASSLGRPQNTEAFF. CDR3 DNA sequence: TGTGCCAGCAGCTTAGGGCGGCCCCAAAACACTGAAGCTTTCTTT.

The chain carries TRBV12-3 or TRBV12-4 and TRBJ1-4; D is unresolved. This CDR3 region has 13 residues. V lost 3 bases, J lost 7 bases, and 9 bases lay in between. The CDR3 is CASSFGRPEKLFF. The DNA for the CDR3 is TGTGCCAGCAGTTTTGGCCGGCCTGAAAAACTGTTTTTT.

This clonotype was seen a few times. The V call is TRBV4-1, the J call TRBJ2-3; TRBD2 matches 12 bases. With 3 bases clipped from V and 0 bases from J, the junction kept 4 bases outside the gene matches. CDR1 is MGHRA and CDR2 is YSYEKL in the germline V gene. This CDR3 is built from 17 residues. CDR3 sequence: CASSQEGLAGSTDTQYF. In DNA form, the CDR3 reads TGCGCCAGCAGCCAGGAGGGACTAGCGGGTAGCACAGATACGCAGTATTTT.

This clonotype was recorded many times. Germline and junction disagree at one end, which may indicate a read error. This sequence joins TRBV12-3 or TRBV12-4 and TRBJ1-2, with 9 positions matching TRBD1. The CDR3 length is 14 residues. The CDR3 DNA follows: TGCGCCAGCAGCCCTCCGGGACAGGGATATGGCTACACCTTC. Protein sequence: CASSPPGQGYGYTF.

As concerns this clonotype: The junction and the germline gene differ at one end; a read error may be behind it. The V and J genes are TRBV19 and TRBJ2-3, with TRBD1 identical over 10 bases. The CDR3 consists of 13 residues. Germline-derived CDR1 and CDR2 are LNHDA and SQIVND (reference sequence). CDR3 in amino acids: CASSIAGTGVSSF. DNA for the CDR3: TGTGCCAGTAGTATAGCTGGGACAGGGGTCTCCTCCTTT.

The gene calls are TRBV29-1 and TRBJ2-7; no clear D. From germline, CDR1 is SQVTM and CDR2 ANQGSEA. V was trimmed by 3 bases and J by 7 bases, leaving 10 bases between them. The length of the CDR3 is 11 residues. The CDR3 sequence: CSVDGPQEQYF. The CDR3 DNA sequence: TGCAGCGTTGACGGTCCCCAGGAGCAGTACTTC.

There are a few counts of this clonotype. The genes are TRBV7-9 and TRBJ1-1, with TRBD1 matching over 7 bases. Trimming at V came to 1 base and at J to 11 bases, leaving 7 bases not matched to a gene. Germline CDR1 and CDR2: SEHNR and FQNEAQ (reference sequence). There are 13 residues in the CDR3. The CDR3 region is CASSLGEGATAFF. As DNA, the CDR3 is TGTGCCAGCAGCTTAGGAGAGGGGGCAACGGCTTTCTTT.

The CDR3 sequence is CASSVSNEQFF. Here the CDR3 DNA reads TGCGCCAGCAGCGTTTCTAATGAGCAGTTCTTC. The chain has TRBV5-1 and TRBJ2-1, with unresolved D. The length of the CDR3 is 11 residues. Germline CDR1 SGHRS, CDR2 YFSETQ. Between the trimmed V and J ends, which lost 4 bases and 7 bases, there was a span of 6 bases.

This clonotype has more than one count but fewer than ten. CDR3: CASSYRTGPYNEQFF. CDR3 nucleotide sequence: TGTGCCAGCAGCTACCGGACAGGGCCCTACAATGAGCAGTTCTTC. The chain is built from TRBV7-2 and TRBJ2-1; 8 bases align to TRBD1. Germline CDR1 and CDR2: SGHTA and FQGNSA. V was clipped by 4 bases and J by 2 bases; unmatched bases: 4. The CDR3 sequence is 15 residues long. Using reference TRBV7-2 and TRBJ2-1 for the parts outside the CDR3, the full variable domain is GAGVSQSPSNKVTEKGKDVELRCDPISGHTALYWYRQSLGQGLEFLIYFQGNSAPDKSGLPSDRFSAERTGGSVSTLTIQRTQQEDSAVYLCASSYRTGPYNEQFFGPGTRLTVL.

A few counts support this clonotype. This chain uses TRBV7-6 with TRBJ2-2; the match to TRBD2 covers 7 bases. The ends lost 2 bases at V and 2 bases at J; junction bases unmatched: 5. The CDR3 covers 16 residues. Germline V gene lookup returns CDR1 SGHVS and CDR2 FNYEAQ. The CDR3 DNA is TGTGCCAGCAGCTTAACGCCGGGGGGAAACACCGGGGAGCTGTTTTTT. It translates to CASSLTPGGNTGELFF.

The rearrangement uses TRBV12-3 or TRBV12-4 and TRBJ2-7; weak D call: TRBD1 (6 bases). CDR3 length: 13 residues. With 6 bases removed from V and 7 bases from J, the gap between germline ends came to 16 bases. CDR3 bases: TGTGCCAGCAGATATACAGGGTCGGGAGAGCAGTACTTC. This translates into CASRYTGSGEQYF.

The J gene is TRBJ2-7, the V gene TRBV5-5, with 11 nucleotides matching TRBD2. The CDR3 length is 14 residues. The V segment lost 4 bases and the J segment 3 bases; nucleotides outside the gene matches: 3. From germline, CDR1 is SGHKS and CDR2 YYEKEE (reference sequence). The CDR3 DNA is TGTGCCAGCAGCGAGGGACTAGCGGTCTACGAGCAGTACTTC. Encoded protein: CASSEGLAVYEQYF. Full variable domain (missing parts from reference TRBV5-5 and TRBJ2-7): DAGVTQSPTHLIKTRGQQVTLRCSPISGHKSVSWYQQVLGQGPQFIFQYYEKEERGRGNFPDRFSARQFPNYSSELNVNALLLGDSALYLCASSEGLAVYEQYFGPGTRLTVT.

V is TRBV5-1 and J is TRBJ1-4; D is possibly TRBD1 (5 bases). The CDR3 is 17 residues long. Trimming pared 3 bases from V and 7 bases from J, leaving 22 bases between. The germline V gene encodes CDR1 SGHRS and CDR2 YFSETQ. CDR3 amino acids: CASSWTGTEAGREKLFF. In nucleotides, the CDR3 is TGCGCCAGCAGCTGGACCGGGACCGAGGCGGGTCGTGAAAAACTGTTTTTT.

This chain joins TRBV20-1 and TRBJ2-2, with 7 bases matching TRBD2. The J segment lost 4 bases and the V segment lost 0 bases, leaving 2 bases of the junction unmatched. The germline gives CDR1 DFQATT, CDR2 SNEGSKA (reference sequence). CDR3 length: 14 amino acids. CDR3 region: CSARETGGTGELFF. The CDR3 nucleotides read TGCAGTGCTAGAGAGACGGGGGGCACCGGGGAGCTGTTTTTT.

V usage is TRBV10-3 and J usage is TRBJ2-7; a possible D gene is TRBD1 (6 bases). V lost 8 bases and J lost 2, with 13 bases in between. The CDR3 consists of 13 residues. The germline gives CDR1 ENHRY, CDR2 SYGVKD. In DNA form, the CDR3 reads TGTGCCATCTCTCCGGACAGCACCTACGAGCAGTACTTC. Protein sequence: CAISPDSTYEQYF.

This chain connects TRBV5-1 to TRBJ2-3; TRBD1 aligns across 8 bases. V shed 2 bases and J 2 bases; nucleotides not matched to a gene: 19. This CDR3 region has 20 residues. Germline assignment: CDR1 SGHRS and CDR2 YFSETQ. CDR3 sequence (DNA): TGCGCCAGCAGCTTCCCACTCTCGTTTACGGGACAGGCTCTCACAGATACGCAGTATTTT. Translated: CASSFPLSFTGQALTDTQYF.

The V and J genes are TRBV6-5 and TRBJ2-2; the match to TRBD1 covers 8 bases. CDR3 length: 16 residues. The germline V gene encodes CDR1 MNHEY and CDR2 SVGAGI. V lost 2 bases and J lost 4; bases outside the gene matches: 6. The CDR3 protein is CASSYETGVSTGELFF. DNA for the CDR3: TGTGCCAGCAGTTACGAGACAGGGGTTAGCACCGGGGAGCTGTTTTTT.

The sample holds many counts of this clonotype. The V and J genes are TRBV20-1 and TRBJ1-2, with 8 bases fitting TRBD1. Germline V CDR1 and CDR2: DFQATT, SNEGSKA (reference sequence). J gave up 4 bases and V 5 bases, and 9 bases lay outside the gene matches. The CDR3 extends over 14 amino acids. The CDR3 loop is CSASRRTGSYGYTF. CDR3 DNA: TGCAGTGCTTCCCGCCGGACAGGGAGCTATGGCTACACCTTC.

This clonotype was found a few times. The V call is TRBV12-3 or TRBV12-4, the J call TRBJ1-2, with 8 bases identical to TRBD1. The CDR3 is made up of 14 amino acids. The V and J ends lost 7 bases and 2 bases, in that order; junction bases with no gene match: 6. For the CDR3, the DNA is TGTGCCAGCAACCCGACAGGGGAGAACTATGGCTACACCTTC. Amino acids: CASNPTGENYGYTF.